This is a list of T cell receptor beta chains from one sample in a study of blood T cell repertoires in COVID-19. Repertoires were generated with immunoSEQ multiplex PCR, while TCRdb's copy carries only in-frame clones and drops some. Of roughly 210,000 clones in the sample, 88% were seen once. What was sequenced was peripheral blood. The source of these receptors is a man between 65 and 80 years old with acute or convalescent COVID-19. CDR3s include the opening cysteine and the closing phenylalanine or tryptophan. Fields, in order: clone size, V gene, J gene, D gene, CDR3 protein, CDR3 DNA. The D gene is left open where the match is weak. The size entry is marked missing in some rows and otherwise reads once, few, many or a size class.

clone_size: NA
v_call: TRBV12-3/TRBV12-4
j_call: TRBJ1-1
d_call: TRBD1
cdr3_aa: CASNRGNTEAFF
cdr3_nt: TGTGCCAGCAACAGGGGGAACACTGAAGCTTTCTTT

clone_size: NA
v_call: TRBV7-2
j_call: TRBJ2-7
d_call: TRBD2
cdr3_aa: CASGTSGNEQYF
cdr3_nt: TGTGCCAGCGGTACTAGCGGGAACGAGCAGTACTTC

clone_size: NA
v_call: TRBV18
j_call: TRBJ2-7
d_call: NA
cdr3_aa: CASSGHGGNEQYF
cdr3_nt: TGTGCCAGCTCTGGCCACGGCGGGAACGAGCAGTACTTC

clone_size: NA
v_call: TRBV11-2
j_call: TRBJ1-2
d_call: NA
cdr3_aa: CASSFPTGISGYTF
cdr3_nt: TGTGCCAGCAGCTTCCCAACAGGGATTTCTGGCTACACCTTC

clone_size: NA
v_call: TRBV7-9
j_call: TRBJ2-7
d_call: TRBD1
cdr3_aa: CASSFSGGRYEQYF
cdr3_nt: TGTGCCAGCAGCTTTTCAGGGGGCCGCTACGAGCAGTACTTC

clone_size: NA
v_call: TRBV19
j_call: TRBJ2-5
d_call: TRBD1
cdr3_aa: CASSVHLLSGTEETQYF
cdr3_nt: TGTGCCAGTAGTGTCCACCTCTTGTCAGGGACAGAAGAGACCCAGTACTTC

clone_size: NA
v_call: TRBV27
j_call: TRBJ2-7
d_call: TRBD2
cdr3_aa: CASSPRGEVYEQYF
cdr3_nt: TGTGCCAGCAGCCCCCGGGGGGAGGTTTACGAGCAGTACTTC

clone_size: NA
v_call: TRBV5-1
j_call: TRBJ1-3
d_call: TRBD1
cdr3_aa: CASGKGPTGVTTIYF
cdr3_nt: TGCGCCAGCGGGAAGGGGCCGACAGGGGTAACCACCATATATTTT

clone_size: NA
v_call: TRBV3-1/TRBV3-2
j_call: TRBJ2-5
d_call: NA
cdr3_aa: CASFGGPHQETQYF
cdr3_nt: TGTGCCAGCTTCGGAGGACCGCACCAAGAGACCCAGTACTTC

clone_size: NA
v_call: TRBV7-6
j_call: TRBJ2-7
d_call: NA
cdr3_aa: CASSAGTAYEQYF
cdr3_nt: TGTGCCAGCAGCGCGGGGACAGCCTACGAGCAGTACTTC

clone_size: NA
v_call: TRBV6-6
j_call: TRBJ2-3
d_call: NA
cdr3_aa: CAKKGDPSTDTQYF
cdr3_nt: TGTGCCAAGAAGGGAGACCCTAGCACAGATACGCAGTATTTT

clone_size: NA
v_call: TRBV19
j_call: TRBJ2-7
d_call: TRBD1
cdr3_aa: CASTGTGYEQYF
cdr3_nt: TGTGCCAGTACCGGGACAGGGTACGAGCAGTACTTC

clone_size: once
v_call: TRBV29-1
j_call: TRBJ2-7
d_call: TRBD2
cdr3_aa: CSVEVRFSGGPIHEQYF
cdr3_nt: TGCAGCGTTGAAGTACGGTTTTCGGGAGGGCCCATCCACGAGCAGTACTTC

clone_size: NA
v_call: TRBV5-1
j_call: TRBJ1-2
d_call: TRBD1
cdr3_aa: CASSLGDRDLALF
cdr3_nt: TGCGCCAGCAGCTTGGGGGACAGGGATTTGGCCCTTTTC

clone_size: NA
v_call: TRBV19
j_call: TRBJ2-7
d_call: NA
cdr3_aa: CASSMGAGSYEQYF
cdr3_nt: TGTGCCAGTAGTATGGGAGCCGGATCCTACGAGCAGTACTTC

clone_size: few
v_call: TRBV20-1
j_call: TRBJ1-6
d_call: TRBD1
cdr3_aa: CSASKRGRGSPLHF
cdr3_nt: TGCAGTGCTAGTAAGAGGGGGCGCGGATCACCCCTCCACTTT

clone_size: NA
v_call: TRBV24-1
j_call: TRBJ2-1
d_call: NA
cdr3_aa: CATSGVGGRNEQFF
cdr3_nt: TGTGCCACCAGTGGGGTGGGAGGCCGAAATGAGCAGTTCTTC

clone_size: NA
v_call: TRBV11-3
j_call: TRBJ2-2
d_call: TRBD1
cdr3_aa: CASSLGTGLHSNTGELFF
cdr3_nt: TGTGCCAGCAGCTTAGGGACAGGATTACACTCGAACACCGGGGAGCTGTTTTTT

clone_size: once
v_call: TRBV5-1
j_call: TRBJ1-1
d_call: TRBD1
cdr3_aa: CASSLNWGQANTEAFF
cdr3_nt: TGCGCCAGCAGCTTGAATTGGGGACAGGCGAACACTGAAGCTTTCTTT

clone_size: NA
v_call: TRBV19
j_call: TRBJ2-1
d_call: TRBD1
cdr3_aa: CASSAQQGHYNEQFF
cdr3_nt: TGTGCCAGTAGTGCCCAACAGGGGCACTACAATGAGCAGTTCTTC

clone_size: once
v_call: TRBV6-5
j_call: TRBJ1-5
d_call: NA
cdr3_aa: CATNTGNSNQPQHF
cdr3_nt: TGTGCCACCAACACAGGGAATAGCAATCAGCCCCAGCATTTT

clone_size: NA
v_call: TRBV6-5
j_call: TRBJ2-7
d_call: NA
cdr3_aa: CASSTDGYEQYF
cdr3_nt: TGTGCCAGCAGTACAGACGGATACGAGCAGTACTTC

clone_size: once
v_call: TRBV6-6
j_call: TRBJ1-5
d_call: NA
cdr3_aa: CASSPGRDYSNQPQHF
cdr3_nt: TGTGCCAGCAGTCCCGGCAGGGATTATAGCAATCAGCCCCAGCATTTT

clone_size: NA
v_call: TRBV7-8
j_call: TRBJ1-6
d_call: TRBD1
cdr3_aa: CASSLVPGGNSPLHF
cdr3_nt: TGTGCCAGCAGCTTAGTTCCAGGGGGAAATTCACCCCTCCACTTT